This paragraph reports one TCR beta chain. This clonotype showed up just a few times. Its antigen is still unknown. Per-nucleotide qualities are absent, and no much larger clonotype sits a single base away. The library was produced with 5' RACE. Sequencing was carried out with an Illumina HiSeq 2500. A second PCR of roughly 6 to 12 cycles was run with a J-beta primer mix and a sample-barcoded 5' primer. A unique molecular identifier was introduced onto each TCR beta cDNA molecule by a template-switch 5' adaptor carrying 12 random nucleotides. Each sample yielded at least 3 million CDR3-containing paired-end reads. First-strand cDNA synthesis was performed from all RNA using the Mint cDNA synthesis kit, with priming by a TRBC-specific oligonucleotide. All cDNA was treated with uracil-DNA glycosylase and then went through a first 18-cycle PCR with the universal primers M1SS and BC2_uni_R. As for the authors' bioinformatics: Normalization of each sample was performed by random selection of 1 million high-quality reads, each carrying a distinct molecular identifier. Instead of being binned into consensus sequences, reads with shared molecular identifiers were discarded. MiTCR, run with a Q25 quality threshold and the strictest error-elimination algorithm, handled CDR3 identification, clonotype clustering and error correction. A nonparametric unseen species model with Euler transformation was used to estimate lower-bound total TCR beta diversity. TCRdb passed the public sequencing reads through fastp at Q25 and MiXCR, retaining productive beta sequences. Each CDR3 protein appears once, grouped with its most common genes and DNA. TCRdb assigned the V and J calls; the authors' analysis was not used. For this sample there are 1.5 million to 2 million distinct CDR3 sequences; under 30% appear just once. The biggest ten clones account for over 7% of the sample.

Reading from cysteine to phenylalanine, the CDR3 counts 14 amino acids. CDR3 DNA is the only sequence kept; it has 42 bases, read in frame from the first base. CDR1 SGHRS and CDR2 YFSETQ are derived from the germline V gene. V is clipped by 1 base and J by 5 bases, and the sequence between their germline boundaries is 11 bases long. The source of the sample is a study of blood T cells in healthy people across ages (dated by TCRdb to between 2014 and 2017). About the study as a whole: In model experiments, template switching captured about one uniquely barcoded TCR beta cDNA molecule for every two T cells. The study measured age-related changes in TCR beta repertoire diversity using deep sequencing normalized with unique cDNA molecular identifiers. The donors were split into four age groups: young (average around 17 years), middle-aged (roughly 39), aged (about 62) and long-lived (over 80). Donors of different ages were randomly distributed across sequencing lanes to avoid experimental bias. Two additional independent replicas of 1 million unique cDNA reads from the same blood draw were analyzed for two donors (one aged 18 to 30 and one aged 80 or older). Broader findings and caveats from the paper: Estimates of total diversity from one million sequenced T cells were regarded as lower bounds and underestimates. Because the CMV infection status of the donors was unknown, age-related changes in expanded clonotypes may potentially have been confounded. Bulk unsorted PBMC profiling prevented conclusive comparison of naive and antigen-experienced compartments. The percentage of naive T cells measured by flow cytometry correlated strongly with observed TCR beta diversity. As age increased, observed TCR beta diversity per million T cells dropped in a roughly linear way, and a significant reduction was already evident by age about 40. Compared with the aged group, the long-lived group had more naive CD4+ T cells, fewer expanded clones and increased TCR diversity, suggesting age selection.

The donors were around 39 Caucasian individuals from Russia, aged roughly 6 to 90 years, who were systemically healthy. Each donor gave ten milliliters of peripheral blood, collected into EDTA-treated Vacutainer tubes. Ficoll-Paque density-gradient centrifugation was used to isolate PBMCs, with at least 6.5 million per sample. Total RNA was extracted from PBMCs with Trizol reagent, with at least 5.5 micrograms obtained per sample. For every donor, an aliquot of PBMCs went through flow cytometry to measure the percentages of naive CD45RAhigh/CD27high T cells. Material for sequencing was blood. The TCR comes from a woman aged 25 to 39 in good health. Recombination connected TRBV5-1 to TRBJ2-3; the D gene identity is not certain. In nucleotide form, the sequence is TGCGCCAGCAGCTTGCGGACCCGCGAAGATACGCAGTATTTT. The resulting protein is CASSLRTREDTQYF.